The 3 T cell receptor beta chains below come from one sample, sequenced in a study of shared clonotypes between healthy human individuals (TCRdb year 2020). Library preparation was by the immunoSEQ multiplex PCR assay. The table was pulled from immuneACCESS by TCRdb, which kept in-frame rearrangements only. Such tables lose some clones; where checked, under half of the loss comes from unresolved V genes, and the rest has no known cause. This sample comprises about 1.5 million clones, 95% to 99% of them detected only once. The biggest ten clones account for 0.45% of the sample. Sample: naive CD4+ T cells sorted from blood. The sample's cell subset or site label, decoded: CD45RA+ positively selected. These receptor sequences come from a man between 25 and 39 years old in good health.

The chain carries TRBV10-3 and TRBJ1-2, with TRBD1 identical over 7 bases. In germline, CDR1 is ENHRY, CDR2 SYGVKD. The CDR3 has 14 residues. V dropped 5 bases and J dropped 6; count of bases not matched to a gene: 9. Here the CDR3 DNA reads TGTGCCATCAGTTCATCGACAGGGTCAGATGGCTACACCTTC. Its protein is CAISSSTGSDGYTF.

The rearrangement uses TRBV5-1 and TRBJ2-5, with 14 bases identical to TRBD2. This CDR3 is 16 amino acids long. V lost 4 bases and J lost 5; bases outside the gene matches: 7. Germline CDR1 SGHRS, CDR2 YFSETQ. The CDR3 nucleotides read TGCGCCAGCAGCCCGGGACTAGCGGGAGCGCCGGAGACCCAGTACTTC. Protein: CASSPGLAGAPETQYF.

This rearrangement joins TRBV5-4 to TRBJ2-7, with TRBD2 identical over 7 bases. The length of the CDR3 is 16 residues. Germline lookup yields CDR1 SGHNT and CDR2 YYREEE (reference sequence). The J segment lost 2 bases and the V segment lost 4 bases, leaving 12 bases of the junction unmatched. The CDR3, as DNA: TGTGCCAGCAGCACCTTGGATGCGGGAGCCGCCTACGAGCAGTACTTC. It codes for CASSTLDAGAAYEQYF.